This is a list of T cell receptor beta chains from one sample in a study of Ad26.COV2.S vaccination and SARS-CoV-2 variants. Sequencing was performed with immunoSEQ multiplex PCR; in TCRdb, only in-frame clones are kept and a portion is missing. Of roughly 700,000 clones in the sample, roughly 90% were seen once. Specimen: peripheral blood, collected in a trial of Ad26.COV2.S vaccine versus placebo. Every receptor here comes from a person aged 18-65 years who received the Ad26.COV2.S COVID-19 vaccine or a placebo. CDR3s include the opening cysteine and the closing phenylalanine or tryptophan. Fields, in order: D gene, V gene, J gene, clone size, CDR3 protein, CDR3 DNA. A D gene is named only where the DNA matches it firmly. Expanded clones are given a class, and other clones once, few, many or no size at all.

.	TRBV5-1	TRBJ2-1	.	CASTTGEWYNEQFF	TGCGCCAGCACGACGGGAGAGTGGTACAATGAGCAGTTCTTC
TRBD2	TRBV7-2	TRBJ2-1	once	CASSSLREGRNEQFF	TGTGCCAGCAGCTCCCTGAGGGAGGGCCGAAATGAGCAGTTCTTC
.	TRBV6-5	TRBJ2-2	.	CASSFGQGLNTGELFF	TGTGCCAGCAGTTTTGGTCAGGGGTTAAACACCGGGGAGCTGTTTTTT
TRBD2	TRBV6-6	TRBJ2-3	.	CASTLPHSGAGDTQYF	TGTGCCAGCACCCTACCCCATAGCGGGGCGGGAGATACGCAGTATTTT
TRBD2	TRBV2	TRBJ2-3	.	CASVFPTSGGATDTQYF	TGTGCCAGCGTTTTCCCGACTAGCGGGGGGGCGACAGATACGCAGTATTTT
TRBD2	TRBV5-1	TRBJ2-3	.	CASSPGGGGPDTQYF	TGCGCCAGCAGCCCCGGAGGCGGGGGGCCAGATACGCAGTATTTT
.	TRBV7-8	TRBJ1-2	.	CASSLGFDYGYTF	TGTGCCAGCAGCTTGGGGTTTGACTATGGCTACACCTTC
.	TRBV30	TRBJ2-7	.	CAWSRNSYEQYF	TGTGCCTGGAGTCGGAACTCCTACGAGCAGTACTTC
.	TRBV19	TRBJ2-2	.	CASQRGSGYTGELFF	TGTGCCAGTCAAAGAGGGAGCGGATACACCGGGGAGCTGTTTTTT
.	TRBV25-1	TRBJ2-5	.	CASGASGTVRETQYF	TGTGCCAGCGGGGCCTCCGGGACCGTCCGGGAGACCCAGTACTTC
TRBD1	TRBV5-1	TRBJ1-2	.	CASSTGQGSYTF	TGCGCCAGCAGTACGGGACAGGGGAGCTACACCTTC
TRBD1	TRBV9	TRBJ2-7	.	CASSPTGYEQYF	TGTGCCAGCAGCCCGACAGGGTACGAGCAGTACTTC
.	TRBV27	TRBJ1-1	.	CASSIRGGENTEAFF	TGTGCCAGCAGTATTAGGGGGGGCGAGAACACTGAAGCTTTCTTT
.	TRBV7-2	TRBJ2-7	.	CASSNLYEQYF	TGTGCCAGCAGCAATCTATACGAGCAGTACTTC
.	TRBV11-2	TRBJ1-2	.	CASSLDARQGNYGYTF	TGTGCCAGCAGCTTAGATGCTCGGCAGGGAAACTATGGCTACACCTTC
.	TRBV6-5	TRBJ1-2	.	CATLGDTERGYTF	TGTGCCACCTTAGGGGACACCGAACGCGGCTACACCTTC
.	TRBV3-1/TRBV3-2	TRBJ2-7	.	CASSQGSVKNYEQYF	TGTGCCAGCAGCCAAGGTTCAGTAAAGAACTACGAGCAGTACTTC
.	TRBV19	TRBJ1-2	.	CASSIDPRGSGGYTF	TGTGCCAGTAGTATAGACCCCCGGGGGTCTGGCGGCTACACCTTC
.	TRBV6-7	TRBJ2-1	.	CASSPTRVSSYNEQFF	TGTGCCAGCAGTCCGACTCGCGTTTCCTCCTACAATGAGCAGTTCTTC
TRBD2	TRBV5-8	TRBJ2-1	.	CASSEREGRNEQFF	TGTGCCAGCAGCGAGCGGGAGGGTCGCAATGAGCAGTTCTTC
TRBD2	TRBV11-2	TRBJ2-3	.	CASSFGPGGDTDTQYF	TGTGCCAGCAGCTTTGGGCCGGGGGGGGACACAGATACGCAGTATTTT
TRBD2	TRBV9	TRBJ2-7	once	CASSVGASGYEQYF	TGTGCCAGCAGCGTAGGGGCTAGCGGGTACGAGCAGTACTTC
TRBD1	TRBV10-3	TRBJ2-1	.	CAIMGMTGANNEQFF	TGTGCCATCATGGGGATGACAGGGGCGAACAATGAGCAGTTCTTC
TRBD2	TRBV9	TRBJ2-3	.	CASSVGAGGGDTQYF	TGTGCCAGCAGCGTAGGGGCGGGAGGGGGAGATACGCAGTATTTT
.	TRBV19	TRBJ2-5	.	CASSTLGRETQYF	TGTGCCAGTAGCACTCTCGGGCGGGAGACCCAGTACTTC
.	TRBV9	TRBJ1-2	few	CASSPSLGAQEGYTF	TGTGCCAGCAGCCCCAGCCTGGGGGCGCAGGAAGGCTACACCTTC
TRBD2	TRBV4-2	TRBJ2-3	.	CASSRGGDTQYF	TGTGCCAGCAGCCGGGGGGGGGATACGCAGTATTTT
TRBD2	TRBV10-3	TRBJ2-7	.	CAISPNQLAGVYEQYF	TGTGCCATCAGCCCTAATCAACTAGCGGGGGTCTACGAGCAGTACTTC
TRBD1	TRBV30	TRBJ1-5	.	CAWSGGQGFSQPQHF	TGTGCCTGGAGTGGGGGACAGGGTTTTAGTCAGCCCCAGCATTTT
.	TRBV5-6	TRBJ2-7	.	CASSFYSGASYEQYF	TGTGCCAGCAGTTTCTATAGCGGTGCTTCCTACGAGCAGTACTTC
.	TRBV5-1	TRBJ2-1	.	CASSSGSRSYNEQFF	TGCGCCAGCAGTTCAGGTTCAAGGTCCTACAATGAGCAGTTCTTC
TRBD2	TRBV3-1/TRBV3-2	TRBJ2-5	.	CASSSGLAGGLQYF	TGTGCCAGCAGCTCTGGACTAGCGGGGGGCCTCCAGTACTTC
.	TRBV19	TRBJ1-4	.	CASSIQGNEKLFF	TGTGCCAGTAGTATACAGGGGAATGAAAAACTGTTTTTT
.	TRBV27	TRBJ2-1	.	CASSLSGDYNEQFF	TGTGCCAGCAGTTTATCTGGGGACTACAATGAGCAGTTCTTC
.	TRBV5-5	TRBJ2-7	.	CASSLAGSSYEQYF	TGTGCCAGCAGCTTGGCAGGTTCCTCCTACGAGCAGTACTTC
.	TRBV7-9	TRBJ1-1	.	CASRPMANTEAFF	TGTGCCAGCAGACCGATGGCGAACACTGAAGCTTTCTTT